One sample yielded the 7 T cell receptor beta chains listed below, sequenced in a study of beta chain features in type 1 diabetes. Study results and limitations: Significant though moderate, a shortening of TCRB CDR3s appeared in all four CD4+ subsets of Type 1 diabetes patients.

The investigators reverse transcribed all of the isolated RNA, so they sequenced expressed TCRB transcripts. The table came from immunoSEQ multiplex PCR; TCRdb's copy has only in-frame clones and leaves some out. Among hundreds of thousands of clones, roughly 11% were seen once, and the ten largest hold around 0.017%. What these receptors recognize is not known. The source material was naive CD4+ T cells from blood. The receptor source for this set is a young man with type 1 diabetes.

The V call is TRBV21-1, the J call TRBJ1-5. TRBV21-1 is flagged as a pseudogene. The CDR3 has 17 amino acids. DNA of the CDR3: TGTGCCAGCAGCAAAGGAGGGACTTCCCTAACATATCAGCCCCAGCATTTT. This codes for CASSKGGTSLTYQPQHF.

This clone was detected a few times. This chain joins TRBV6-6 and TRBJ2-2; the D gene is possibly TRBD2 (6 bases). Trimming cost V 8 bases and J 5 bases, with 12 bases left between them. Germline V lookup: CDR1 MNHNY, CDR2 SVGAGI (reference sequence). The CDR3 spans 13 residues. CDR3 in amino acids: CASDFGGTGELFF. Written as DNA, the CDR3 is TGTGCCAGCGATTTTGGGGGGACCGGGGAGCTGTTTTTT.

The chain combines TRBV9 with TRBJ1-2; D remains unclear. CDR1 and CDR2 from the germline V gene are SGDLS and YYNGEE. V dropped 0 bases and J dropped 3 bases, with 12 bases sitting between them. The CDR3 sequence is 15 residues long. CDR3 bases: TGTGCCAGCAGCGTAGCCCCGGAGGGCGACTATGGCTACACCTTC. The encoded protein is CASSVAPEGDYGYTF.

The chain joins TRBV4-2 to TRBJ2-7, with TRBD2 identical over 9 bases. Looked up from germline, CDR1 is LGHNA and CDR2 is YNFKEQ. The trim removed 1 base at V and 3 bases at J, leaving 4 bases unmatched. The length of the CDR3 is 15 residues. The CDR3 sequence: CASSQGLAANYEQYF. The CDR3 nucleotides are TGTGCCAGCAGCCAAGGACTAGCGGCAAACTACGAGCAGTACTTC.

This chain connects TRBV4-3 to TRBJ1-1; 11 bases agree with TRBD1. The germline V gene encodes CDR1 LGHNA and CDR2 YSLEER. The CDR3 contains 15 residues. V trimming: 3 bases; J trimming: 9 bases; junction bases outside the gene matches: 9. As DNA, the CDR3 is TGCGCCAGCAGCCACGCCCTGGGACAGGGGGAAAAAGCTTTCTTT. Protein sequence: CASSHALGQGEKAFF.

Here the CDR3 DNA reads TGTGCCAGTAGTCCGAGGACAGGGCAAGAGCAGTACTTC. Residues: CASSPRTGQEQYF. The chain carries TRBV19 and TRBJ2-7, with 8 bases lining up with TRBD1. Looked up from germline, CDR1 is LNHDA and CDR2 is SQIVND (reference sequence). V shed 5 bases and J 7 bases; nucleotides not matched to a gene: 7. The CDR3 sequence is 13 residues long. Filled out from reference TRBV19 and TRBJ2-7, the complete variable domain reads DGGITQSPKYLFRKEGQNVTLSCEQNLNHDAMYWYRQDPGQGLRLIYYSQIVNDFQKGDIAEGYSVSREKKESFPLTVTSAQKNPTAFYLCASSPRTGQEQYFGPGTRLTVT.

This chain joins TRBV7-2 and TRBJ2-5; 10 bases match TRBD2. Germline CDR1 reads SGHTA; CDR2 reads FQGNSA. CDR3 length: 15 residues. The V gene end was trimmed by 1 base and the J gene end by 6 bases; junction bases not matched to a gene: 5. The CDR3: CASSLGFTSGKTQYF. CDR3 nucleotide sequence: TGTGCCAGCAGCTTAGGGTTTACTAGCGGGAAGACCCAGTACTTC.